This T cell receptor beta chain was captured by sequencing in a study of blood T cells in healthy people across ages. A second about 6 to 12 cycle PCR used barcoded and J-beta primers. The template-switch adaptor, which had 12 random nucleotides, put a tag on each cDNA molecule. MiXCR, applied by TCRdb to the 5' RACE reads, yields one record per CDR3 protein. Found here are roughly 2 million distinct CDR3 sequences, just under 50% of them singletons; the top ten hold approximately 2%. The CDR3 contains 13 residues. Trimming cost V 2 bases and J 6 bases, with 10 bases left between them. Germline V CDR1 and CDR2: LGHNA, YSLEER.

The receptor was isolated from a woman between 40 and 55 years old in good health. This chain connects TRBV4-3 to TRBJ2-5, with D hard to call. Specimen: blood. The DNA of the CDR3 is TGCGCCAGCAGCCAACACCGAGAGCAGACCCAGTACTTC. It translates to CASSQHREQTQYF.